The 9 T cell receptor beta chains given below trace back to one sample, sequenced in a study of blood T cell repertoires in COVID-19 (dated by TCRdb to 2019 to 2021). The library was generated by the immunoSEQ multiplex PCR assay. As stored in TCRdb, this immuneACCESS dataset retains in-frame rearrangements with V and J assigned. A fraction of the clones does not appear; measured against another copy, unresolved V genes explain less than half of the discrepancy, and the remainder lacks a known reason. Present in this sample are about 58,000 clones, 75% to 85% of which were seen just once. The ten biggest clones cover 32% of the sample. The material sequenced was peripheral blood. These receptors came from a human donor in a cohort sampled during active COVID-19.

In this sample, this clone turned up once. The sample has other DNA sequences that encode this CDR3 too. The chain is built from TRBV7-9 and TRBJ2-1, with 8 nucleotides matching TRBD2. Trimming at V came to 2 bases and at J to 4 bases, leaving 1 base not matched to a gene. Germline CDR1 reads SEHNR; CDR2 reads FQNEAQ (reference sequence). This CDR3 is built from 14 residues. The DNA for the CDR3 is TGTGCCAGCAGCTTATCGGGGGGGTACAATGAGCAGTTCTTC. This codes for CASSLSGGYNEQFF.

CDR3 nucleotides: TGCGCCAGCAGCCAAGCCACTAGCGGGATCTCCTACGAGCAGTACTTC. It encodes CASSQATSGISYEQYF. This chain joins TRBV4-1 and TRBJ2-7; 10 bases fit TRBD2. Germline lookup yields CDR1 MGHRA and CDR2 YSYEKL. J lost 0 bases, V lost 1 base, and 3 bases had no gene match. This CDR3 contains 16 residues.

There are a few counts of this clone. V gene TRBV2 combines with J gene TRBJ2-7; 10 bases align to TRBD1. The CDR3 has 14 amino acids. Per germline, CDR1 SNHLY and CDR2 FYNNEI. After removal of 6 bases from V and 3 bases from J, the junction contained 5 bases not matched to a gene. The CDR3 DNA sequence: TGTGCCAGCAGCGGGACAGGGGACGTCTACGAGCAGTACTTC. Translation: CASSGTGDVYEQYF.

The chain couples TRBV19 to TRBJ1-6; D unresolved. The V end was cut by 5 bases, the J end by 7 bases, with 15 bases between. Germline V gene lookup returns CDR1 LNHDA and CDR2 SQIVND (reference sequence). The CDR3 is 15 residues long. The chain's CDR3 is CASSGEGGRNSPLHF. DNA for the CDR3: TGTGCCAGTAGTGGGGAAGGAGGACGGAATTCACCCCTCCACTTT.

The chain uses TRBV6-5 and TRBJ2-1, with D possibly TRBD1 on 6 matching bases. The ends were cut back, 6 bases at V and 10 bases at J, with 19 bases in the middle. The CDR3 totals 14 residues. The germline CDR1 and CDR2 sequences are MNHEY and SVGAGI. DNA of the CDR3: TGTGCCAGCAGCCAACAGGGTAGGAAAGAGGAGCAGTTCTTC. Its protein is CASSQQGRKEEQFF.

This clone was detected a few times. This chain uses TRBV5-1 with TRBJ2-3; TRBD2 matches at 10 bases. This CDR3 has 15 residues. Germline values: CDR1 SGHRS, CDR2 YFSETQ. J was trimmed by 5 bases and V by 2 bases; bases with no gene match: 5. This chain's CDR3 is CASSFSGGLEDTQYF. The CDR3, as DNA: TGCGCCAGCAGCTTTAGCGGGGGGTTGGAAGATACGCAGTATTTT.

The J gene is TRBJ1-4, the V gene TRBV2; 8 bases fit TRBD1. V shed 2 bases and J 4 bases; nucleotides not matched to a gene: 3. The CDR3 length is 15 residues. Germline V gene sequence: CDR1 SNHLY, CDR2 FYNNEI. In DNA form, the CDR3 reads TGTGCCAGCAGTGAAACAGGGGGGTTTAATGAAAAACTGTTTTTT. Its protein is CASSETGGFNEKLFF.

The CDR3, as DNA: TGTGCCACCTTGGGTAGCGGCACAGATACGCAGTATTTT. This gives the protein CATLGSGTDTQYF. The chain combines TRBV6-5 with TRBJ2-3; TRBD2 might be the D (5 bases). The germline V and J ends were trimmed by 10 bases and 1 base, with 12 bases remaining between them. There are 13 residues in the CDR3. Germline assignment: CDR1 MNHEY and CDR2 SVGAGI.

This clone is a singleton in its sample. The chain couples TRBV5-6 to TRBJ1-3, with D hard to call. Looked up from germline, CDR1 is SGHDT and CDR2 is YYEEEE. V was trimmed by 3 bases and J by 0 bases, leaving 16 bases between them. The CDR3 is 17 amino acids. As DNA, the CDR3 is TGTGCCAGCAGCTCTGGACTCGTTCTGAGCTCTGGAAACACCATATATTTT. It codes for CASSSGLVLSSGNTIYF.